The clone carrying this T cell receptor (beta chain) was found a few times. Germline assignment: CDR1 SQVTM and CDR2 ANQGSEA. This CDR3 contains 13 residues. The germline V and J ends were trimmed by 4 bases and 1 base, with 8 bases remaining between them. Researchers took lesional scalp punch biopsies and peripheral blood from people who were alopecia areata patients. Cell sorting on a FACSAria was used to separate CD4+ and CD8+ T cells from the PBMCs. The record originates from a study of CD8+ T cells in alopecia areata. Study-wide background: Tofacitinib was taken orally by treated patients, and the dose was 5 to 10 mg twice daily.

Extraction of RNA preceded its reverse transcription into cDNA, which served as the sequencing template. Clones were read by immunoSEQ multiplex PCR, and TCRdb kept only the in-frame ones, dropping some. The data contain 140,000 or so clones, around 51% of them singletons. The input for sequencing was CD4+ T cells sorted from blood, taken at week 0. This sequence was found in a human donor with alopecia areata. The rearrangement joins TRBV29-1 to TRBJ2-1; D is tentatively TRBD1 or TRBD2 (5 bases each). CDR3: CSVGDGSYNEQFF. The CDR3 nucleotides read TGCAGCGTTGGGGACGGATCCTACAATGAGCAGTTCTTC.